The 23 T cell receptor beta chains listed next were all sequenced from one sample in a study of beta chain features in type 1 diabetes. Expressed TCRB transcripts were sequenced because the isolated RNA had all been reverse transcribed beforehand. Repertoires were generated with immunoSEQ multiplex PCR, while TCRdb's copy carries only in-frame clones and drops some. The repertoire holds 300,000 to 350,000 clones, with 6.5% to 10% as singletons. Sequencing was performed on central memory CD4+ T cells from blood. These receptors came from a woman between 18 and 29 years old in good health.

Concerning this clone itself: An end of the junction differs from the germline gene, which may be a read error. The chain carries TRBV10-3 and TRBJ2-7; 9 bases line up with TRBD1. This CDR3 has 14 residues. CDR1 ENHRY and CDR2 SYGVKD come from the germline V gene. The CDR3 sequence: CASSYYGTGNEQYF. The CDR3 DNA sequence: TGTGCCAGCAGTTACTACGGGACAGGGAACGAGCAGTACTTC.

Only a few counts were recorded for this clone. The CDR3 nucleotides are TGTGCCAGCAGCTTGTTCCCAGCGTTCCGGGGCAGTAGGAACACCGGGGAGCTGTTTTTT. Its translation: CASSLFPAFRGSRNTGELFF. The J gene is TRBJ2-2, the V gene TRBV5-5; D tentatively fits TRBD1 or TRBD2 (5 bases each). V was cut by 1 base and J by 1 base, with 23 bases left in between. CDR3 length equals 20 residues. Germline lookup yields CDR1 SGHKS and CDR2 YYEKEE (reference sequence). Full variable domain (rest looked up from reference TRBV5-5 and TRBJ2-2): DAGVTQSPTHLIKTRGQQVTLRCSPISGHKSVSWYQQVLGQGPQFIFQYYEKEERGRGNFPDRFSARQFPNYSSELNVNALLLGDSALYLCASSLFPAFRGSRNTGELFFGEGSRLTVL.

This clone was counted between two and nine times. The chain employs TRBV20-1 and TRBJ2-5; D gene uncertain. Trimming stripped 3 bases from V and 7 bases from J, with 9 bases between. The CDR3 is 11 residues long. In germline, CDR1 is DFQATT, CDR2 SNEGSKA (reference sequence). The CDR3 region is CSASSAVTQYF. The CDR3 bases are TGCAGTGCTAGCTCGGCCGTGACCCAGTACTTC.

This clone was detected a few times. This sequence joins TRBV4-2 and TRBJ2-3; tentatively, D is TRBD1 (6 bases). The length of the CDR3 is 16 residues. CDR1 and CDR2 (germline): LGHNA, YNFKEQ. Trimming removed 0 bases from V and 4 bases from J, with 14 bases in between. The CDR3, as DNA: TGTGCCAGCAGCCAAGAAGTCGGCAGGGGATCAGATACGCAGTATTTT. Translated, it gives CASSQEVGRGSDTQYF.

The V gene is TRBV9, the J gene TRBJ2-3; D gene uncertain. The germline CDR1 and CDR2 sequences are SGDLS and YYNGEE. Trimming took off 2 bases at V and 0 bases at J, with 13 bases between the two ends. CDR3 length: 16 residues. The CDR3 reads CASSVAPQTSTDTQYF. DNA for the CDR3: TGTGCCAGCAGCGTTGCCCCGCAAACTAGCACAGATACGCAGTATTTT.

This clone has more than one count but fewer than ten. The chain uses TRBV27 and TRBJ1-2, with 9 bases that match TRBD1. Per the germline V gene, CDR1 is MNHEY and CDR2 is SMNVEV (reference sequence). The CDR3 extends over 14 amino acids. The V gene end was trimmed by 5 bases and the J gene end by 8 bases; junction bases not matched to a gene: 9. CDR3 residues: CASSTTGTGNGYTF. The CDR3 DNA reads as TGTGCCAGCAGTACTACCGGGACAGGGAACGGCTACACCTTC.

At least ten counts were recorded for this clone. The rearrangement uses TRBV5-4 and TRBJ2-1; 7 bases are a match to TRBD2. The germline CDR1 and CDR2 sequences are SGHNT and YYREEE (reference sequence). Unmatched junction bases numbered 6, after V lost 8 bases and J lost 4 bases. The length of the CDR3 is 13 residues. This CDR3 reads CASSSGPYNEQFF. The CDR3 DNA is TGTGCCAGTTCTAGCGGCCCATACAATGAGCAGTTCTTC.

The sample holds a few counts of this clone. The V gene is TRBV7-2, the J gene TRBJ2-5; TRBD1 matches 8 bases. The CDR3 covers 13 residues. V lost 6 bases, J lost 5 bases, and 5 bases stayed unmatched. The germline V gene encodes CDR1 SGHTA and CDR2 FQGNSA. The CDR3 protein is CASSWDRMETQYF. The CDR3 DNA sequence: TGTGCCAGCAGTTGGGACAGGATGGAGACCCAGTACTTC.

The rearrangement uses TRBV11-2 and TRBJ2-1, with 7 bases matching TRBD2. The germline CDR1 and CDR2 sequences are SGHAT and FQNNGV. The CDR3 runs 14 residues. V dropped 1 base and J dropped 8; count of bases not matched to a gene: 5. The CDR3 sequence: CASSLGLASDEQFF. The CDR3 nucleotides are TGTGCCAGCAGCTTAGGACTAGCAAGCGATGAGCAGTTCTTC. The full variable domain, completed using reference TRBV11-2 and TRBJ2-1, is EAGVAQSPRYKIIEKRQSVAFWCNPISGHATLYWYQQILGQGPKLLIQFQNNGVVDDSQLPKDRFSAERLKGVDSTLKIQPAKLEDSAVYLCASSLGLASDEQFFGPGTRLTVL.

This clone was seen a handful of times. This chain connects TRBV9 to TRBJ2-5; 8 bases map to TRBD1. Germline CDR1 SGDLS, CDR2 YYNGEE. V dropped 4 bases and J dropped 5; count of bases not matched to a gene: 13. The CDR3 is 16 amino acids. The CDR3 is CASSRSGQGARETQYF. CDR3 coding DNA: TGTGCCAGCAGCCGATCGGGGCAGGGGGCGAGGGAGACCCAGTACTTC.

This clone was found a few times. The chain joins TRBV6-1 to TRBJ2-7; a weak D match, TRBD2 (5 bases). Trimming removed 7 bases from V and 3 bases from J, with 13 bases in between. The V gene's germline CDR1 is MNHNS and CDR2 SASEGT. CDR3 length: 13 residues. CDR3 sequence: CASKDSVVYEQYF. The CDR3 coding sequence is TGTGCCAGCAAGGACTCAGTTGTCTACGAGCAGTACTTC.

This clone was counted only a few times. The chain combines TRBV7-2 with TRBJ2-7; 11 bases line up with TRBD2. CDR3 length equals 14 residues. Trimming removed 8 bases from V and 6 bases from J; junction bases left unmatched: 9. Looked up from germline, CDR1 is SGHTA and CDR2 is FQGNSA. CDR3 region: CASGATSGSGEQYF. The CDR3 DNA reads as TGTGCCAGCGGGGCAACTAGCGGGAGTGGCGAGCAGTACTTC.

The CDR3 bases are TGTGCCAGCAGTTCCCCTCATGGTGGCTACACCTTC. It yields the protein CASSSPHGGYTF. The chain recombines TRBV28 with TRBJ1-2, with D uncertain. There are 12 residues in the CDR3. V shed 4 bases and J shed 7 bases, with 10 bases lying between them. Germline V CDR1 and CDR2: MDHEN, SYDVKM.

This clone was counted a few times. The gene calls are TRBV14 and TRBJ2-3; perhaps TRBD2 as D (5 bases). CDR3 length: 14 residues. Germline V gene data show CDR1 as SGHDN and CDR2 as FVKESK. V lost 6 bases and J lost 2, with 12 bases in between. In nucleotides, the CDR3 is TGTGCCAGCAGGCTGAGGGAGACCACAGATACGCAGTATTTT. It yields the protein CASRLRETTDTQYF.

The gene calls are TRBV4-2 and TRBJ1-2; TRBD1 aligns across 8 bases. This CDR3 has 16 amino acids. Germline trimming cut 2 bases from V and 7 bases from J; bases unmatched to any gene: 12. Per the germline V gene, CDR1 is LGHNA and CDR2 is YNFKEQ. CDR3 DNA: TGTGCCAGCAGCCAAAACTTAGGACAGGGTAATATTGGCTACACCTTC. Translating gives CASSQNLGQGNIGYTF.

This clone was recorded a few times. The chain combines TRBV10-3 with TRBJ2-2; 12 positions match TRBD1. V shed 6 bases, J shed 3 bases, and the junction held 8 bases outside the gene matches. The length of the CDR3 is 17 residues. In germline, CDR1 is ENHRY, CDR2 SYGVKD. As DNA, the CDR3 is TGTGCCATCAGGCGGGACAGGGGGCCTGGGTACACCGGGGAGCTGTTTTTT. Protein sequence: CAIRRDRGPGYTGELFF.

On this clone itself: The junction differs from germline at one of its ends, possibly a read error. The chain joins TRBV5-1 to TRBJ1-2; 7 nucleotides align to TRBD1. This CDR3 has 15 amino acids. Per the germline V gene, CDR1 is SGHRS and CDR2 is YFSETQ. The CDR3 DNA sequence: TGTGCCAGCAGCCGCCGACAGGGAGACATCTATGGCTACACCTTC. Translated: CASSRRQGDIYGYTF.

The table lists this clone with a few counts. The chain combines TRBV4-3 with TRBJ2-4, with 8 bases that match TRBD1. CDR1 and CDR2 (germline): LGHNA, YSLEER. The V gene end was trimmed by 3 bases and the J gene end by 5 bases; junction bases not matched to a gene: 9. The CDR3 is made up of 16 amino acids. The CDR3 protein is CASSQSLGTGQNIQYF. CDR3 in DNA: TGCGCCAGCAGCCAGAGTCTTGGGACAGGACAAAACATTCAGTACTTC.

This chain uses TRBV6-5 with TRBJ2-2; D possibly corresponds to TRBD1 (5 bases). The V gene's germline CDR1 is MNHEY and CDR2 SVGAGI. The V end was cut by 8 bases, the J end by 3 bases, with 13 bases between. This CDR3 is built from 14 residues. The CDR3 protein is CASARDLYTGELFF. The CDR3 nucleotides read TGTGCCAGCGCCAGGGATCTTTACACCGGGGAGCTGTTTTTT.

CDR3 nucleotide sequence: TGTGCCAGCTCACCAATGAGGGGGCTTGGCGACGAGCAGTACTTC. Its protein product is CASSPMRGLGDEQYF. V gene TRBV18 combines with J gene TRBJ2-7; 7 bases are shared with TRBD1. Trimming at V came to 2 bases and at J to 5 bases, leaving 9 bases not matched to a gene. This CDR3 has 15 amino acids. Per germline, CDR1 KGHSH and CDR2 LQKENI.

This clone was detected only a few times. V and J are TRBV6-1 and TRBJ2-5; the match to TRBD2 covers 10 bases. Trimming cost V 2 bases and J 3 bases; bases outside gene matches: 6. Germline CDR1 is MNHNS and CDR2 is SASEGT. CDR3 length equals 16 residues. The CDR3 is CASSENWLAGEETQYF. In DNA form, the CDR3 reads TGTGCCAGCAGTGAAAATTGGCTAGCGGGGGAAGAGACCCAGTACTTC.

This clone appeared a few times. The chain has TRBV9 and TRBJ1-4; D uncertain. The CDR3 is 15 amino acids. Germline CDR1 reads SGDLS; CDR2 reads YYNGEE. V was clipped by 4 bases and J by 5 bases, with 15 bases between them. The CDR3: CASSPHGPGNEKLFF. CDR3 coding DNA: TGTGCCAGCAGCCCCCACGGGCCGGGGAATGAAAAACTGTTTTTT.

The V and J genes are TRBV12-2 and TRBJ2-1; the table's TRBD2 call for D was not verified on the DNA. TRBV12-2 is given as a pseudogene. This CDR3 is built from 19 residues. This chain's CDR3 is CASRLPLKTTSGNNNEQFF. The CDR3 nucleotides read TGTGCAAGTCGCTTACCCCTTAAGACGACTAGCGGGAACAACAATGAGCAGTTCTTC.